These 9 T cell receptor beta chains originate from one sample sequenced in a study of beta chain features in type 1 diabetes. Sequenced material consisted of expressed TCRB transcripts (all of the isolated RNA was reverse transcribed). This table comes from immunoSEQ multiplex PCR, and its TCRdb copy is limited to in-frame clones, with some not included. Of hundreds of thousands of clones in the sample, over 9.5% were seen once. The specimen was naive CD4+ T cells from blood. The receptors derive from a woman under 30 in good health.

In DNA form, the CDR3 reads TGCGCCAGCGCCACGGTAGGGACAGGGGGGGAGCAGTACTTC. Its protein product is CASATVGTGGEQYF. The rearrangement uses TRBV10-2 and TRBJ2-7; 11 nucleotides match TRBD1. There are 14 residues in the CDR3. CDR1 and CDR2 (germline): WSHSY, SAAADI. V trimming: 8 bases; J trimming: 7 bases; junction bases outside the gene matches: 10.

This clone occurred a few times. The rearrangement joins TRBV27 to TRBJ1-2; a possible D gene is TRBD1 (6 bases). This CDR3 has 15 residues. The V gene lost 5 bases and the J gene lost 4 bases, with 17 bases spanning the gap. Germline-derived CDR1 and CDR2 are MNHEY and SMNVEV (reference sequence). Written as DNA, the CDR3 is TGTGCCAGCAGTGGGGGCGGGTGGCTGGGCTATGGCTACACCTTC. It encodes CASSGGGWLGYGYTF.

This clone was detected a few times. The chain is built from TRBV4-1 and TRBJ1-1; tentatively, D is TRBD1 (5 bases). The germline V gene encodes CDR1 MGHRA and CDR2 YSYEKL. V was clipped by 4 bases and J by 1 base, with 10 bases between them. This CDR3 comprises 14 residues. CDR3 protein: CASSLGHRNTEAFF. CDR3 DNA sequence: TGCGCCAGCAGCCTAGGACACAGGAACACTGAAGCTTTCTTT.

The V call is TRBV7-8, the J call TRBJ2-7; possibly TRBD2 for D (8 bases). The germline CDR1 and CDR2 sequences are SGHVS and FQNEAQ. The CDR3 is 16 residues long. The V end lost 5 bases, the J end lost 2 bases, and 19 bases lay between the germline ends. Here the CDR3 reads CASSRGGQGGPYEQYF. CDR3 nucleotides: TGTGCCAGCAGCCGGGGGGGCCAGGGGGGACCCTACGAGCAGTACTTC.

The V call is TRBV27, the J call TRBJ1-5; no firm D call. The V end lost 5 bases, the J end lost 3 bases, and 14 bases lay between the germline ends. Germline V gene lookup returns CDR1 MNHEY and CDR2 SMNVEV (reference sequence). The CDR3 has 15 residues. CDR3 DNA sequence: TGTGCCAGCAGTACACTGGGGAGCATCAATCAGCCCCAGCATTTT. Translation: CASSTLGSINQPQHF.

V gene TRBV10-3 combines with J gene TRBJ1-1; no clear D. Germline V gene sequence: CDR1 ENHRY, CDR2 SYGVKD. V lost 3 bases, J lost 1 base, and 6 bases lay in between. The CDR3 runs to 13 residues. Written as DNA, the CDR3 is TGTGCCATCAGTGACGAGGCGAACACTGAAGCTTTCTTT. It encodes CAISDEANTEAFF.

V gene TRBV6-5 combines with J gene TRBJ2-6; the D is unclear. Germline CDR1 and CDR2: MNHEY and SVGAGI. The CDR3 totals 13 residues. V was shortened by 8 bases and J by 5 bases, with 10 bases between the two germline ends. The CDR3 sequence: CASRRIRANVLTF. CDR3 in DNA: TGTGCCAGCCGTAGAATAAGGGCCAACGTCCTGACTTTC.

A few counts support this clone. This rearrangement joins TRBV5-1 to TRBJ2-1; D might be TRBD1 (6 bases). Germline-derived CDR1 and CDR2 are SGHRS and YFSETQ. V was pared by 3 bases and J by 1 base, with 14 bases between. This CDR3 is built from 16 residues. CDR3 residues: CASSYNVDRSYNEQFF. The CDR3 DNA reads TGCGCCAGCAGCTATAATGTGGACAGATCCTACAATGAGCAGTTCTTC. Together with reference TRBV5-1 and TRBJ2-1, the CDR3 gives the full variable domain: KAGVTQTPRYLIKTRGQQVTLSCSPISGHRSVSWYQQTPGQGLQFLFEYFSETQRNKGNFPGRFSGRQFSNSRSEMNVSTLELGDSALYLCASSYNVDRSYNEQFFGPGTRLTVL.

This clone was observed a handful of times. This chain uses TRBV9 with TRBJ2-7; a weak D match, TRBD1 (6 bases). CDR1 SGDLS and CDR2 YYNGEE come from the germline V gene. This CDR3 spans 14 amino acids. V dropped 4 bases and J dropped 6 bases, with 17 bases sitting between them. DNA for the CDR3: TGTGCCAGCAGCCCTGGAGGCAGGGGAAGCGAGCAGTACTTC. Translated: CASSPGGRGSEQYF.